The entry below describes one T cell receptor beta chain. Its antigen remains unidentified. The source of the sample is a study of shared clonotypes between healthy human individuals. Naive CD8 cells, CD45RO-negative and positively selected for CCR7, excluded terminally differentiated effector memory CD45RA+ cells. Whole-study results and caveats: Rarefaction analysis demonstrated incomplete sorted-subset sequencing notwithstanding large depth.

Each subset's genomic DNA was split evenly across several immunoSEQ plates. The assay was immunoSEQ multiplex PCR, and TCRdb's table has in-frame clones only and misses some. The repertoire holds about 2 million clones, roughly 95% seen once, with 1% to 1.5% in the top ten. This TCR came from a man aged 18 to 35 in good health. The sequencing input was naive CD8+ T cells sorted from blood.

The CDR3 DNA is TGTGCCAGCAGTTCCGGGGATGGTGCCACTGAAGCTTTCTTT. Protein: CASSSGDGATEAFF. J is TRBJ1-1 and V is TRBV27; D unresolved. V dropped 4 bases and J dropped 4 bases, with 13 bases sitting between them. Germline V gene data show CDR1 as MNHEY and CDR2 as SMNVEV (reference sequence). The length of the CDR3 is 14 residues.